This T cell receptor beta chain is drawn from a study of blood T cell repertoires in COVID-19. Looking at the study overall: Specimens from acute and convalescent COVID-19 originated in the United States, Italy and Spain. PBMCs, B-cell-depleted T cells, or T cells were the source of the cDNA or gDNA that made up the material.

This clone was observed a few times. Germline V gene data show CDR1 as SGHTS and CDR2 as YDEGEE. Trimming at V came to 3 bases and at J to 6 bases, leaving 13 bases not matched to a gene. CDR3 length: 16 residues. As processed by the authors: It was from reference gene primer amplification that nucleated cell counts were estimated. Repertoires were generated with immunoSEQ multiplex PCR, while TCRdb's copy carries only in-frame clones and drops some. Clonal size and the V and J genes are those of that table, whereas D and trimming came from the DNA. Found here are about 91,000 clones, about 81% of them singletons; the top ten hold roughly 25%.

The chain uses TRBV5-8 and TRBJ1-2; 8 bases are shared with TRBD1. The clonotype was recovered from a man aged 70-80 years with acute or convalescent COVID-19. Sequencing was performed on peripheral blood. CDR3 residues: CASSSGTGFPRDGYTF. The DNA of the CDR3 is TGTGCCAGCAGCTCCGGGACAGGTTTCCCTCGGGATGGCTACACCTTC.